A selection of T cell receptor beta chains follows, all from one sample in a study of shared clonotypes between healthy human individuals. TCRdb's table, derived via immunoSEQ multiplex PCR, lists solely in-frame clones and lacks some. The sample lists over a million clones; about four fifths were seen once. Sequencing was performed on memory CD4+ T cells from PBMCs. The receptors shown here come from a man in his late teens or twenties in good health. Some clones in this sample may be carry-over from other donors' samples. Both conserved end residues are part of each CDR3. Each record gives: V gene, D gene, CDR3 length, clone size, J gene, CDR3 protein, CDR3 DNA. D genes are given only for firm matches. Not all rows give a size; the values are once, few, many and, for expanded clones, a class.

TRBV6-1	.	12	.	TRBJ2-2	CASNGNTGELFF	TGTGCCAGCAACGGTAACACCGGGGAGCTGTTTTTT
TRBV5-1	.	14	.	TRBJ2-3	CASSRWVRTDTQYF	TGCGCCAGCAGCAGGTGGGTCCGCACAGATACGCAGTATTTT
TRBV7-7	TRBD2	14	many	TRBJ2-5	CASSLRSGSETQYF	TGTGCCAGCAGCTTAAGGAGCGGGAGTGAGACCCAGTACTTC
TRBV18	TRBD2	15	.	TRBJ2-1	CASSQGLAEYNEQFF	TGTGCCAGCTCACAGGGACTAGCGGAATACAATGAGCAGTTCTTC
TRBV7-2	TRBD1	16	.	TRBJ2-7	CASSLVAGQGAYEQYF	TGTGCCAGCAGCTTAGTCGCGGGACAGGGGGCCTACGAGCAGTACTTC
TRBV6-1	.	13	.	TRBJ2-6	CASSEGGLVVLTF	TGTGCCAGCAGTGAAGGGGGCCTCGTCGTCCTGACTTTC
TRBV28	.	16	.	TRBJ2-2	CASSLVAAVNTGELFF	TGTGCCAGCAGTTTAGTGGCAGCGGTAAACACCGGGGAGCTGTTTTTT
TRBV5-1	.	17	.	TRBJ2-7	CASSLEGTRPGSYEQYF	TGCGCCAGCAGCCTAGAAGGGACTCGTCCGGGCTCCTACGAGCAGTACTTC
TRBV4-1	.	14	.	TRBJ1-1	CASSPAGVRTEAFF	TGCGCCAGCAGTCCGGCGGGGGTCAGGACTGAAGCTTTCTTT
TRBV5-1	.	13	.	TRBJ1-1	CASSFGRSLEAFF	TGCGCCAGCAGCTTTGGCCGATCTTTGGAAGCTTTCTTT
TRBV28	.	12	.	TRBJ1-6	CASRDGNSPLHF	TGTGCCAGCAGGGACGGAAATTCACCCCTCCACTTT
TRBV6-6	.	13	.	TRBJ2-7	CASSPRDRHEQYF	TGTGCCAGCAGCCCCCGGGACCGCCACGAGCAGTACTTC
TRBV7-3	.	15	.	TRBJ2-3	CASSLLESSTDTQCF	TGTGCCAGCAGCTTACTCGAATCTAGTACAGATACGCAGTGTTTT
TRBV6-1	.	16	.	TRBJ1-2	CASSEDGGRRSYGYTF	TGTGCCAGCAGTGAAGATGGGGGACGTCGTAGCTATGGCTACACCTTC
TRBV9	.	15	.	TRBJ1-5	CASSPDGAGNQPQHF	TGTGCCAGCAGCCCCGACGGGGCGGGCAATCAGCCCCAGCATTTT
TRBV5-1	TRBD1	14	once	TRBJ2-1	CASSRDRVTDEQFF	TGCGCCAGCTCCCGGGACAGGGTAACTGATGAGCAGTTCTTC
TRBV4-1	.	16	many	TRBJ2-2	CTSSQSGLGNTGELFF	TGCACCAGCAGCCAAAGCGGGCTCGGGAACACCGGGGAGCTGTTTTTT
TRBV28	TRBD1	14	many	TRBJ2-7	CASSLSTGGGEQYF	TGTGCCAGCAGTTTATCGACAGGGGGTGGCGAGCAGTACTTC
TRBV28	.	16	.	TRBJ2-5	CASTTRRTGVQETQYF	TGTGCCAGCACCACCAGACGAACAGGAGTCCAAGAGACCCAGTACTTC
TRBV7-9	TRBD1	16	.	TRBJ1-1	CASRGQGPIRIAEAFF	TGTGCCAGCAGGGGACAGGGGCCTATTAGGATAGCTGAAGCTTTCTTT
TRBV7-2	.	15	.	TRBJ2-7	CASSLAGRLSYEQYF	TGTGCCAGCAGCTTAGCGGGGCGACTCTCCTACGAGCAGTACTTC
TRBV19	TRBD1	13	.	TRBJ2-7	CASSGTGVREQYF	TGTGCCAGCTCCGGGACAGGGGTTCGGGAGCAGTACTTC
TRBV6-1	.	13	.	TRBJ1-4	CASSTGWNEKLFF	TGTGCCAGCTCGACGGGATGGAATGAAAAACTGTTTTTT
TRBV9	.	14	.	TRBJ2-3	CASSWTASTDTQYF	TGTGCCAGCAGCTGGACAGCTAGCACAGATACGCAGTATTTT
TRBV6-1	.	13	.	TRBJ1-1	CASEGDLSTEAFF	TGTGCCAGCGAGGGGGATCTTAGCACTGAAGCTTTCTTT
TRBV5-1	.	16	.	TRBJ2-6	CASSIAQARGANVLTF	TGCGCCAGCAGCATTGCGCAGGCAAGAGGGGCCAACGTCCTGACTTTC
TRBV7-2	.	16	.	TRBJ2-7	CASSLAWGGGSYEQYF	TGTGCCAGCAGCTTAGCGTGGGGTGGAGGCTCCTACGAGCAGTACTTC
TRBV20-1	.	10	.	TRBJ2-5	CSAREGAQYF	TGCAGTGCTAGAGAAGGGGCCCAGTACTTC
TRBV28	TRBD1	15	.	TRBJ2-7	CASSPPGQGGYEQYF	TGTGCCAGCAGTCCGCCGGGACAGGGGGGCTACGAGCAGTACTTC